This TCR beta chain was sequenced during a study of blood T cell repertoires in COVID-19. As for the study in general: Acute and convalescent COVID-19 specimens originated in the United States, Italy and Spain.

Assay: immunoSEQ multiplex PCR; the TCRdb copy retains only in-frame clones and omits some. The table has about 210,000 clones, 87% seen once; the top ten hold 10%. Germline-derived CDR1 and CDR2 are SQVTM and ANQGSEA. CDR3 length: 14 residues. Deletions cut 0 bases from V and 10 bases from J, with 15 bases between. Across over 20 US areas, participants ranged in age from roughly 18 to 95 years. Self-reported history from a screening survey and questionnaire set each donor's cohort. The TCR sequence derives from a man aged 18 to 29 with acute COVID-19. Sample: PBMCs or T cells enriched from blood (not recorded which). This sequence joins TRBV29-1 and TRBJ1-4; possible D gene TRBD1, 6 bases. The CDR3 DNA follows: TGCAGCGTTGAAGACCCCGAGGGGGACGTAAAACTGTTTTTT. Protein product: CSVEDPEGDVKLFF.